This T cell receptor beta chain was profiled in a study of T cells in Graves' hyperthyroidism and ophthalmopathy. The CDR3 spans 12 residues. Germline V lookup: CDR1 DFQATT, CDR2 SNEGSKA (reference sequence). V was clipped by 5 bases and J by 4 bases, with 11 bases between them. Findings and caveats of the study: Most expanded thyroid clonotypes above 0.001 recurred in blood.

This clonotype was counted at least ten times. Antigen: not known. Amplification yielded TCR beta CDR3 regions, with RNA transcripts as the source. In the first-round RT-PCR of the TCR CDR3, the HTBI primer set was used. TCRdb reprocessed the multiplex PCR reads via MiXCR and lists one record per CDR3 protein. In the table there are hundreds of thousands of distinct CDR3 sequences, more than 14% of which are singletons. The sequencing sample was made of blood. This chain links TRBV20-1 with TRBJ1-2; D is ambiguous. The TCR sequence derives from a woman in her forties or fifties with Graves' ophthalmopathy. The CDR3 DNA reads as TGCAGTGCTTCCCGGGGTGCCTATGGCTACACCTTC. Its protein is CSASRGAYGYTF.